One and the same sample provided the 25 T cell receptor beta chains below, sequenced in a study of blood T cell repertoires in COVID-19. Repertoires were generated with immunoSEQ multiplex PCR, while TCRdb's copy carries only in-frame clones and drops some. This sample has about 310,000 clones; 90% occur once, and the top ten carry roughly 2.9%. The sample comprised peripheral blood. These receptors came from a woman between 25 and 40 years old with COVID-19, enrolled during active disease.

Worth noting for this clone: Being one base from a much bigger clone, this may be a read error. The chain joins TRBV27 to TRBJ1-1, with 7 bases matching TRBD1. Germline values: CDR1 MNHEY, CDR2 SMNVEV (reference sequence). V gave up 7 bases and J gave up 1 base; unmatched junction bases: 6. This CDR3 is 14 amino acids long. The chain's CDR3 is CASTSGTANTEAFF. Here the CDR3 DNA reads TGTGCCAGCACCTCCGGGACAGCGAACACTGAAGCTTTCTTT.

This clone was seen at least ten times. The chain combines TRBV5-4 with TRBJ1-4; possibly TRBD1 for D (6 bases). Germline CDR1 SGHNT, CDR2 YYREEE (reference sequence). The CDR3 length is 14 residues. V lost 2 bases and J 7 bases, leaving 12 bases between the germline ends. The CDR3 sequence is CASSFGGGGEKLFF. The CDR3 nucleotides read TGTGCCAGCAGCTTCGGGGGCGGGGGTGAAAAACTGTTTTTT.

The rearrangement links TRBV5-4 to TRBJ2-3, with 10 bases aligning to TRBD1. This CDR3 has 15 amino acids. The germline gives CDR1 SGHNT, CDR2 YYREEE (reference sequence). J gave up 3 bases and V 5 bases, and 6 bases lay outside the gene matches. CDR3 DNA: TGTGCCAGCAGGCCCGACAGGGGGCGGACAGATACGCAGTATTTT. It yields the protein CASRPDRGRTDTQYF.

V usage is TRBV7-9 and J usage is TRBJ2-1, with 10 bases lining up with TRBD2. V trimming: 4 bases; J trimming: 3 bases; junction bases outside the gene matches: 3. Per germline, CDR1 SEHNR and CDR2 FQNEAQ (reference sequence). This CDR3 is built from 15 residues. CDR3 DNA: TGTGCCAGCAGCTCTCGACTAGCGGGCTACAATGAGCAGTTCTTC. Translated, it gives CASSSRLAGYNEQFF.

The rearrangement links TRBV27 to TRBJ2-5; D might be TRBD2 (6 bases). Germline-derived CDR1 and CDR2 are MNHEY and SMNVEV (reference sequence). This CDR3 has 16 amino acids. V gave up 5 bases and J gave up 3 bases, with 19 bases separating them. The CDR3: CASSPRVSSVKETQYF. As DNA, the CDR3 is TGTGCCAGCAGTCCTCGAGTATCTAGCGTAAAAGAGACCCAGTACTTC.

The CDR3 is CSVRLLIAGAEAFF. The CDR3 nucleotides are TGCAGCGTTCGACTACTCATAGCCGGGGCTGAAGCTTTCTTT. J is TRBJ1-1 and V is TRBV29-1; D is unclear. Trimming took off 5 bases at V and 6 bases at J, with 19 bases between the two ends. Germline values: CDR1 SQVTM, CDR2 ANQGSEA. There are 14 residues in the CDR3. The variable domain in full, with the rest retrieved from reference TRBV29-1 and TRBJ1-1, is SAVISQKPSRDICQRGTSLTIQCQVDSQVTMMFWYRQQPGQSLTLIATANQGSEATYESGFVIDKFPISRPNLTFSTLTVSNMSPEDSSIYLCSVRLLIAGAEAFFGQGTRLTVV.

The chain employs TRBV7-2 and TRBJ2-1; 9 nucleotides match TRBD2. The germline CDR1 and CDR2 sequences are SGHTA and FQGNSA. The ends lost 7 bases at V and 6 bases at J; junction bases unmatched: 16. The CDR3 contains 17 residues. The CDR3 sequence is CASTPQYGTSRSNEQFF. CDR3 sequence (DNA): TGTGCCAGCACCCCACAGTACGGGACTAGCAGAAGCAATGAGCAGTTCTTC.

This rearrangement joins TRBV5-6 to TRBJ1-2; 11 nucleotides match TRBD1. The CDR3 has 15 amino acids. Trimming took 3 bases from V and 3 from J; bases not matched to a gene: 4. From germline, CDR1 is SGHDT and CDR2 YYEEEE. This chain's CDR3 is CASSSGTGGYYGYTF. CDR3 nucleotide sequence: TGTGCCAGCAGCTCCGGGACAGGGGGGTACTATGGCTACACCTTC.

This clone was found once. This chain connects TRBV27 to TRBJ1-1; 8 bases line up with TRBD1. The germline CDR1 and CDR2 sequences are MNHEY and SMNVEV (reference sequence). CDR3 size: 14 residues. After removal of 6 bases from V and 3 bases from J, the junction contained 6 bases not matched to a gene. CDR3 DNA sequence: TGTGCCAGCAGGTCCGGGACAGGAGACACTGAAGCTTTCTTT. Protein product: CASRSGTGDTEAFF.

The chain combines TRBV5-6 with TRBJ2-5, with D maybe TRBD1 (6 bases). V dropped 9 bases and J dropped 4 bases, with 16 bases sitting between them. The length of the CDR3 is 13 residues. Germline V CDR1 and CDR2: SGHDT, YYEEEE. The CDR3: CATQRQARETQYF. The CDR3 DNA follows: TGTGCCACCCAGCGACAGGCGAGAGAGACCCAGTACTTC.

The chain is built from TRBV20-1 and TRBJ2-7; TRBD2 matches at 10 bases. The J segment lost 4 bases and the V segment lost 3 bases, leaving 9 bases of the junction unmatched. This CDR3 has 15 amino acids. Germline CDR1 reads DFQATT; CDR2 reads SNEGSKA (reference sequence). The CDR3 coding sequence is TGCAGTGCTAGTCCCCGGCTAGCGGGAGATTACGAGCAGTACTTC. Protein: CSASPRLAGDYEQYF.

This chain links TRBV4-1 with TRBJ2-5; 9 bases agree with TRBD2. After removal of 4 bases from V and 5 bases from J, the junction contained 8 bases not matched to a gene. The CDR3 is 15 amino acids. The V gene's germline CDR1 is MGHRA and CDR2 YSYEKL. The CDR3 spells CASSLSGGLMETQYF. DNA for the CDR3: TGCGCCAGCAGCCTAAGCGGGGGGTTGATGGAGACCCAGTACTTC.

The count of this clone is one. This chain joins TRBV11-2 and TRBJ1-1, with 9 nucleotides matching TRBD1. Germline assignment: CDR1 SGHAT and CDR2 FQNNGV. This CDR3 contains 15 residues. Losses at the gene ends were 5 bases for V and 2 bases for J; bases not matched to a gene: 6. This chain's CDR3 is CASSPDRGVNTEAFF. In DNA form, the CDR3 reads TGTGCCAGCAGCCCGGACAGGGGCGTAAACACTGAAGCTTTCTTT.

The V call is TRBV10-3, the J call TRBJ1-1; D not resolved. The V gene's germline CDR1 is ENHRY and CDR2 SYGVKD. V lost 10 bases and J lost 1, with 7 bases in between. The CDR3 has 11 amino acids. Here the CDR3 reads CATRGNTEAFF. The CDR3 DNA follows: TGTGCCACCCGAGGGAACACTGAAGCTTTCTTT.

The table lists this clone with a few counts. V and J are TRBV6-1 and TRBJ1-1, with D perhaps matching TRBD1 (5 bases). Germline CDR1 is MNHNS and CDR2 is SASEGT. The V end lost 3 bases, the J end lost 1 base, and 12 bases lay between the germline ends. This CDR3 has 15 amino acids. CDR3 DNA sequence: TGTGCCAGCAGTGATCCCAGGGTCGAGAACACTGAAGCTTTCTTT. Amino acid sequence: CASSDPRVENTEAFF.

The genes are TRBV6-1 and TRBJ1-2; possibly TRBD1 for D (6 bases). The germline V gene encodes CDR1 MNHNS and CDR2 SASEGT. V was shortened by 7 bases and J by 4 bases, with 16 bases between the two germline ends. The length of the CDR3 is 14 residues. CDR3 in amino acids: CASKDTGFAYGYTF. CDR3 DNA sequence: TGTGCCAGCAAAGATACAGGGTTCGCCTATGGCTACACCTTC.

The chain links TRBV21-1 to TRBJ1-1; the D call in the table, TRBD1, was not verified against the DNA. TRBV21-1 is an annotated pseudogene. The CDR3 spans 14 residues. The CDR3 reads CASSSYRGNTEAFF. Written as DNA, the CDR3 is TGTGCCAGCAGCAGTTACAGGGGTAACACTGAAGCTTTCTTT.

The CDR3 here is CASSLRPPMGRNTIYF. Written as DNA, the CDR3 is TGTGCCAGCAGTTTACGACCTCCTATGGGCAGAAACACCATATATTTT. This chain uses TRBV27 with TRBJ1-3; D gene ambiguous. CDR1 is MNHEY, CDR2 SMNVEV, per germline (reference sequence). The CDR3 has 16 amino acids. Trimming took off 2 bases at V and 5 bases at J, with 16 bases between the two ends.

A single count supports this clone. This chain connects TRBV27 to TRBJ1-1, with 9 bases fitting TRBD1. V dropped 6 bases and J dropped 3; count of bases not matched to a gene: 5. This CDR3 has 14 amino acids. Germline loops: CDR1 MNHEY, CDR2 SMNVEV (reference sequence). DNA of the CDR3: TGTGCCAGCAGCAAAGGGGACAGGGACACTGAAGCTTTCTTT. Residues: CASSKGDRDTEAFF.

This clone was recorded many times. This sequence joins TRBV15 and TRBJ2-1; 12 bases align to TRBD2. The CDR3 is 15 amino acids. Trimming at V came to 5 bases and at J to 1 base, leaving 0 bases not matched to a gene. Germline CDR1 LNHNV, CDR2 YYDKDF (reference sequence). CDR3 coding DNA: TGTGCCACCAGCGGGACTAGCGGGTCCTACAATGAGCAGTTCTTC. This codes for CATSGTSGSYNEQFF.

The V and J genes are TRBV9 and TRBJ2-7; 10 bases are shared with TRBD2. The CDR3 totals 13 residues. With V trimmed by 6 bases and J by 4 bases, 4 bases remained unmatched. Germline V gives CDR1 SGDLS, CDR2 YYNGEE. The CDR3 sequence: CASKDSGRYEQYF. The CDR3 DNA reads as TGTGCCAGCAAAGATAGCGGGAGGTACGAGCAGTACTTC. Using reference TRBV9 and TRBJ2-7 for the parts outside the CDR3, the full variable domain is DSGVTQTPKHLITATGQRVTLRCSPRSGDLSVYWYQQSLDQGLQFLIQYYNGEERAKGNILERFSAQQFPDLHSELNLSSLELGDSALYFCASKDSGRYEQYFGPGTRLTVT.

This clone was seen a few times. V usage is TRBV5-1 and J usage is TRBJ2-1; 8 nucleotides align to TRBD2. The trim removed 2 bases at V and 5 bases at J, leaving 9 bases unmatched. The CDR3 runs 16 residues. Germline-derived CDR1 and CDR2 are SGHRS and YFSETQ. In DNA, the CDR3 is TGCGCCAGCAGCTTTCCTAGCGGGCGGAGGGACAATGAGCAGTTCTTC. This translates into CASSFPSGRRDNEQFF.

The genes are TRBV19 and TRBJ1-3; no reliable D call. This CDR3 is built from 14 residues. Trimming stripped 3 bases from V and 3 bases from J, with 9 bases between. Germline V gene lookup returns CDR1 LNHDA and CDR2 SQIVND (reference sequence). Here the CDR3 reads CASSMGGGGNTIYF. The CDR3, as DNA: TGTGCCAGTAGTATGGGAGGTGGTGGAAACACCATATATTTT.

The V gene is TRBV5-8, the J gene TRBJ1-2, with D perhaps matching TRBD1 (5 bases). V shed 10 bases and J shed 5 bases, with 21 bases lying between them. This CDR3 region has 14 residues. In germline, CDR1 is SGHTS, CDR2 YDEGEE. The CDR3 nucleotides are TGTGCCTCCCACGGGAGGGGCGTATGGTATGGCTACACCTTC. Protein: CASHGRGVWYGYTF.

The chain links TRBV6-5 to TRBJ1-4, with a weak D call TRBD1 (6 bases). Germline V lookup: CDR1 MNHEY, CDR2 SVGAGI. V gave up 4 bases and J gave up 6 bases, with 15 bases separating them. The CDR3 sequence is 15 residues long. For the CDR3, the DNA is TGTGCCAGCAGTTTGTTCAGGGGCCGAGATGAAAAACTGTTTTTT. Amino acid sequence: CASSLFRGRDEKLFF.